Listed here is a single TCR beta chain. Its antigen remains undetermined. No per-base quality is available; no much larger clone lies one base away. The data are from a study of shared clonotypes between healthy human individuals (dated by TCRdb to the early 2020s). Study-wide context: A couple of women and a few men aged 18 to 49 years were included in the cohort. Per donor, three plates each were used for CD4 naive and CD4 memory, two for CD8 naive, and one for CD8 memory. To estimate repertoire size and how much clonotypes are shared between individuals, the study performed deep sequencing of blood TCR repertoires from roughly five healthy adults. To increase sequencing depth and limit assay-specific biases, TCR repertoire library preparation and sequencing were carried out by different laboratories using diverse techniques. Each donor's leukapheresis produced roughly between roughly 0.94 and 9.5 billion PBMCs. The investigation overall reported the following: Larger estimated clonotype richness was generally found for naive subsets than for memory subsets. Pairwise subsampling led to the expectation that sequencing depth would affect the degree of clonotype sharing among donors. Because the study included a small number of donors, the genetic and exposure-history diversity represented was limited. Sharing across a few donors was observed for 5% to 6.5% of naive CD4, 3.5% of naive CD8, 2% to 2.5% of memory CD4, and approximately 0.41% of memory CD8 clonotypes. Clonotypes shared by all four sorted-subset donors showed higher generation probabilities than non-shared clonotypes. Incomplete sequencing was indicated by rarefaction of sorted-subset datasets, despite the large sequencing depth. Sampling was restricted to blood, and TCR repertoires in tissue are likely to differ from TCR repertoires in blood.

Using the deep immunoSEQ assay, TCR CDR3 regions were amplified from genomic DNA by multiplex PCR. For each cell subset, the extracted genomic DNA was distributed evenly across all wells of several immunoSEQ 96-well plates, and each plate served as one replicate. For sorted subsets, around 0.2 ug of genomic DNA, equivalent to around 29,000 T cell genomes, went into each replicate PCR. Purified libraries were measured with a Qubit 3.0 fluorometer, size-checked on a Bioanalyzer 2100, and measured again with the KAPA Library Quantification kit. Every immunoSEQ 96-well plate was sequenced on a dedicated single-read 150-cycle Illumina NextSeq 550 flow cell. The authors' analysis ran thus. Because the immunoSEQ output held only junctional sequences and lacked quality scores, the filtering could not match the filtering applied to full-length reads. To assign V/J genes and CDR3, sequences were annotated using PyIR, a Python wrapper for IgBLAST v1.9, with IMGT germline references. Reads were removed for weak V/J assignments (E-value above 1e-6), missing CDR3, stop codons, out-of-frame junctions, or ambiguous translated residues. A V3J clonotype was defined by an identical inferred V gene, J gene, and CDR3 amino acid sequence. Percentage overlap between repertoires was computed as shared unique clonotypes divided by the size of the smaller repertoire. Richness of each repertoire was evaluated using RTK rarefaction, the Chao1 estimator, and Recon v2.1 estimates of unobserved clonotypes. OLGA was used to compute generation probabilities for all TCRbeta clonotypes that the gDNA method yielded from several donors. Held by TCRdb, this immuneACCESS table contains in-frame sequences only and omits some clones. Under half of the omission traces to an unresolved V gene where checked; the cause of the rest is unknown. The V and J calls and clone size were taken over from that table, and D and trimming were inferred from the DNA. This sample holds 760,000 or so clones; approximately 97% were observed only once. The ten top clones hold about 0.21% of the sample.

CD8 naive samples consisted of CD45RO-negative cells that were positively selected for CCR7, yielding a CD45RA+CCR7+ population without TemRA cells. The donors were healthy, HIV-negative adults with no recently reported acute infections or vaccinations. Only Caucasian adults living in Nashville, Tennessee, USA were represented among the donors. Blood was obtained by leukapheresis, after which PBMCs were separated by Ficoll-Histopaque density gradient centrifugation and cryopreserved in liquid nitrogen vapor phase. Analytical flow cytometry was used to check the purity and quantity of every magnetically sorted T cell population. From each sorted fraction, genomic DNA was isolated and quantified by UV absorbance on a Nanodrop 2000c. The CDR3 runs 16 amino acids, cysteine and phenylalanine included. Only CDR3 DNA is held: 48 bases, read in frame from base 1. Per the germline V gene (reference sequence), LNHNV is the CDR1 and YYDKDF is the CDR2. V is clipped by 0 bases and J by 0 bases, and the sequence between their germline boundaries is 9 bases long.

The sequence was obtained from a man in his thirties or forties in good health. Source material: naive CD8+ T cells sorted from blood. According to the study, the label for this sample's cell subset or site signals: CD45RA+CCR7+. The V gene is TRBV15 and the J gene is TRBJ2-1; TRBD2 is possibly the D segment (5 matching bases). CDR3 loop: CATSRESGSSYNEQFF. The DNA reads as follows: TGTGCCACCAGCAGAGAATCTGGGAGCTCCTACAATGAGCAGTTCTTC.